This is a list of T cell receptor beta chains from one sample in a study of cytomegalovirus exposure and HLA in healthy donors. Only in-frame clones appear in the TCRdb table, and some are missing; sequencing was by immunoSEQ multiplex PCR. The sample lists 50,000 to 55,000 clones; 55% to 80% were seen once. Material: PBMCs. Receptors originate from a woman in her 50s in good health and CMV-seropositive. Each CDR3 is given with its conserved first and last residue. Fields, in order: J gene, V gene, D gene, CDR3 protein. D genes are given only for firm matches.

>TRBJ2-7|TRBV6-5|TRBD1
CASSRQGNYEQYF
>TRBJ2-7|TRBV7-6|TRBD1
CASSEPRGEQYF
>TRBJ2-1|TRBV28|.
CAAGQNNNEQFF
>TRBJ2-5|TRBV5-6|.
CASSERGGEVETQYF
>TRBJ2-3|TRBV11-2|.
CASSLVSVLTDTQYF
>TRBJ2-1|TRBV7-8|.
CASSPKLDFYNEQFF
>TRBJ2-7|TRBV2|.
CASSEAYYEQYF
>TRBJ2-1|TRBV7-8|.
CASSLTSSYNEQFF
>TRBJ2-3|TRBV7-2|.
CASRGGLRSTDTQYF
>TRBJ1-2|TRBV19|TRBD1
CASSVVRTGGDGYTF
>TRBJ1-6|TRBV2|.
CASSEATGPSSGSPLHF
>TRBJ2-1|TRBV5-1|TRBD2
CASKGTSGGTTNEQFF
>TRBJ2-5|TRBV5-5|.
CASSLDRSPQETQYF
>TRBJ1-5|TRBV19|.
CASSIKPTGNQPQHF
>TRBJ2-2|TRBV25-1|.
CASSGLGRTGELFF
>TRBJ1-1|TRBV6-5|.
CASRTTANTEAFF
>TRBJ2-3|TRBV7-9|.
CASSPQRAPRDTDTQYF
>TRBJ2-7|TRBV29-1|TRBD1
CSVRQGASYEQYF
>TRBJ1-6|TRBV7-8|.
CASSLAVGLRDSPLHF
>TRBJ2-2|TRBV11-2|.
CASSPDTGELFF
>TRBJ2-5|TRBV7-8|TRBD2
CASSLGAGEGETQYF
>TRBJ1-6|TRBV19|.
CASSIQQGYDSPLHF
>TRBJ2-1|TRBV11-1|TRBD2
CASSLASGGANEQFF
>TRBJ2-1|TRBV4-1|.
CASSQGSLGPYNEQFF
>TRBJ2-1|TRBV6-1|TRBD1
CASSTGTGNVNEQFF
>TRBJ2-7|TRBV13|TRBD2
CASSLGSGSSYEQYF
>TRBJ2-7|TRBV5-6|.
CASSLESHYEQYF
>TRBJ2-1|TRBV19|.
CASSIRYNEQFF
>TRBJ1-1|TRBV5-4|.
CASSLPPGGRAEAFF
>TRBJ1-1|TRBV5-5|.
CASSSPSGGTEAFF
>TRBJ2-7|TRBV19|TRBD2
CASSRRGGGYEQYF
>TRBJ2-7|TRBV2|TRBD2
CASSPRTTSGGYEQYF
>TRBJ1-6|TRBV6-5|.
CASSYGRGSNSPLHF
>TRBJ2-1|TRBV19|.
CASSIRDRGDEQFF
>TRBJ1-4|TRBV28|TRBD1
CASSLFGTGSEKLFF
>TRBJ2-2|TRBV15|TRBD2
CATSRDSGRKTGELFF
>TRBJ1-1|TRBV9|.
CASSVAVSPEAFF
>TRBJ2-2|TRBV28|TRBD2
CASSRSGGGRTGELFF
>TRBJ2-7|TRBV9|TRBD1
CASSDDRGMAREQYF
>TRBJ1-2|TRBV20-1|.
CSASRGGYTF
>TRBJ2-7|TRBV19|TRBD1
CASSIGRGYEQYF
>TRBJ2-7|TRBV4-2|.
CASSQESHTYEQYF
>TRBJ1-1|TRBV2|.
CASSWGFDSVNTEAFF
>TRBJ1-3|TRBV18|.
CASSPASGFASDTIYF
>TRBJ2-6|TRBV28|.
CASSLLGAGGANVLTF
>TRBJ1-6|TRBV4-3|.
CASSQGSRVRSPLHF
>TRBJ1-5|TRBV28|.
CASSLLGREQPQHF
>TRBJ1-4|TRBV2|.
CASSEGREEKLFF
>TRBJ2-7|TRBV5-6|TRBD1
CASSLLNRGYEQYF
>TRBJ2-1|TRBV18|TRBD2
CASSGTSGGSYNEQFF
>TRBJ2-7|TRBV14|.
CASSHPQGLTHSYEQYF
>TRBJ2-4|TRBV4-1|TRBD2
CASSQDKRGEVQYF
>TRBJ2-3|TRBV9|TRBD2
CASSVFKRGVSTDTQYF
>TRBJ2-1|TRBV9|.
CASSVAGGPYNEQFF
>TRBJ1-5|TRBV4-3|TRBD1
CASSQDRQGHNQPQHF
>TRBJ2-7|TRBV14|TRBD2
CASSRAGFPYEQYF
>TRBJ1-5|TRBV5-1|TRBD1
CASSPSTGGVGNQPQHF
>TRBJ1-5|TRBV16|.
CASSAQANQPQHF
>TRBJ1-5|TRBV7-2|.
CASSPGTPGVQPQHF
>TRBJ2-5|TRBV19|TRBD1
CASSRDRGRETQYF